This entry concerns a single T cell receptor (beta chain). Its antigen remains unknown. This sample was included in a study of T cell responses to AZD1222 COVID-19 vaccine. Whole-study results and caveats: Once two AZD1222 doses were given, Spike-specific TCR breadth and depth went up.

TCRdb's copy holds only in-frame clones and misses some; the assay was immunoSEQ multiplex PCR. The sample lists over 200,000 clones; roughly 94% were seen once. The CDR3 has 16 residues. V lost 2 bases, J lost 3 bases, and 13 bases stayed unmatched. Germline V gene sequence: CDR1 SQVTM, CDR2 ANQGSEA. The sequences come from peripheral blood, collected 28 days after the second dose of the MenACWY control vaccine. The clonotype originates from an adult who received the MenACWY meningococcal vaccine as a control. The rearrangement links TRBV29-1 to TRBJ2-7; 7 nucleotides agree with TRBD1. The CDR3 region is CSVESAGAGGVYEQYF. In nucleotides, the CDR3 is TGCAGCGTTGAATCGGCCGGGGCAGGGGGTGTCTACGAGCAGTACTTC.